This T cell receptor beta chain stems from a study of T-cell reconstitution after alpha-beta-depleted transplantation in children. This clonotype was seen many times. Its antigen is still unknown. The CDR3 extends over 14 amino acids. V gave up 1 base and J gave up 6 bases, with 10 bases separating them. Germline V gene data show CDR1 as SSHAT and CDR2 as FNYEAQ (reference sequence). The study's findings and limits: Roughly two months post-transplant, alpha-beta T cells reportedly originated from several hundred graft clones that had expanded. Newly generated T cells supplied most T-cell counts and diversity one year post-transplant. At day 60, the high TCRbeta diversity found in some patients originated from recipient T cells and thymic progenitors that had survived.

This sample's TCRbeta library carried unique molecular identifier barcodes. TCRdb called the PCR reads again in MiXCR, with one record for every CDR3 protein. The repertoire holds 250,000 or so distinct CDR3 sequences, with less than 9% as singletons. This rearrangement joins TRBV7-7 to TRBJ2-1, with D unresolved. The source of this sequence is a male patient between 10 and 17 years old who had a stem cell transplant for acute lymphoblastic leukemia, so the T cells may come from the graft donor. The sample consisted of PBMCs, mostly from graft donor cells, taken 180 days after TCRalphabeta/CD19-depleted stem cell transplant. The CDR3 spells CASSLGPYLNEQFF. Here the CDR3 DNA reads TGTGCCAGCAGCTTAGGGCCTTACCTCAATGAGCAGTTCTTC.